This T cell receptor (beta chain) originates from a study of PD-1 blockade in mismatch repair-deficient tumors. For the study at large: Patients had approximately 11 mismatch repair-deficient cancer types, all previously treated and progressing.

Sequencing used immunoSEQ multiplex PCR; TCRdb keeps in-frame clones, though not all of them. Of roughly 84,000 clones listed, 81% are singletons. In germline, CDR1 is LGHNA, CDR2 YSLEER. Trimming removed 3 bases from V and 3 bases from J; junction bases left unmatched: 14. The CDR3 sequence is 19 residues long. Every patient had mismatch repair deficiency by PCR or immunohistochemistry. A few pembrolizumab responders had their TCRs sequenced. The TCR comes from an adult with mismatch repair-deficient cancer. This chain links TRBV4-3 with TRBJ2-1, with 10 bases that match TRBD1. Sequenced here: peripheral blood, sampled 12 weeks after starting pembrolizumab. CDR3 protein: CASSHAATDRGGYYNEQFF. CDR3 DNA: TGCGCCAGCAGCCATGCCGCGACGGACAGGGGGGGTTACTACAATGAGCAGTTCTTC.